Detailed here is one TCR beta chain. Measured with immunoSEQ multiplex PCR; TCRdb has only the in-frame clones, and not every one. The sample contains roughly 40,000 clones, over 95% of which appear only once. This CDR3 spans 12 amino acids. Trimming took off 3 bases at V and 4 bases at J, with 9 bases between the two ends. The germline V gene has CDR1 SQVTM and CDR2 ANQGSEA. The record originates from a study of technical replicates of blood from a few donors. The chain couples TRBV29-1 to TRBJ1-2; no clear D gene. The sample taken for sequencing was T cells isolated from PBMCs. The TCR was taken from a human donor in good health. The CDR3 here is CSVDSGFYGYTF. CDR3 coding DNA: TGCAGCGTTGATTCCGGTTTCTATGGCTACACCTTC.